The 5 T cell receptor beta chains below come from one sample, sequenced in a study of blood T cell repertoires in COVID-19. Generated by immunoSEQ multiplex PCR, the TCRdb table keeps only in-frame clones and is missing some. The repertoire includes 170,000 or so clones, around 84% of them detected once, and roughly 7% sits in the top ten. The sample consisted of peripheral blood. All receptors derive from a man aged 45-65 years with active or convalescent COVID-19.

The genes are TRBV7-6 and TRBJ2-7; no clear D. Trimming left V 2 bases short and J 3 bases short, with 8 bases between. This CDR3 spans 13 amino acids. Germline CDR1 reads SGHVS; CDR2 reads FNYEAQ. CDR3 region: CASSLSRHYEQYF. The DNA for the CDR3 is TGTGCCAGCAGCTTAAGCAGACACTACGAGCAGTACTTC.

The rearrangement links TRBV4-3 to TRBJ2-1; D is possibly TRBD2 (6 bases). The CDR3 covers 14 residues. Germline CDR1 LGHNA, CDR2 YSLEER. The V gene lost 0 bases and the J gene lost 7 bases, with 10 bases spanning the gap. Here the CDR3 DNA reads TGCGCCAGCAGCCAAGAGGGAGGTGGGAATGAGCAGTTCTTC. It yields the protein CASSQEGGGNEQFF.

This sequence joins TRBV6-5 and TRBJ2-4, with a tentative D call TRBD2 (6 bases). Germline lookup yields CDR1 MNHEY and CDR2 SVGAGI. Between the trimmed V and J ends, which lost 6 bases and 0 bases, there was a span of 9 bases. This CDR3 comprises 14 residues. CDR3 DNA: TGTGCCAGCAGCCCGGGACTAGCCAAAAACATTCAGTACTTC. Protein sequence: CASSPGLAKNIQYF.

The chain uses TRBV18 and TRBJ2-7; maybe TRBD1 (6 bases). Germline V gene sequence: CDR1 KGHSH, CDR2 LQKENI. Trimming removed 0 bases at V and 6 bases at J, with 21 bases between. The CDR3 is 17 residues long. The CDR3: CASSPPNSRQVLGEQYF. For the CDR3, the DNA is TGTGCCAGCTCACCACCGAATTCTAGACAGGTGTTAGGCGAGCAGTACTTC.

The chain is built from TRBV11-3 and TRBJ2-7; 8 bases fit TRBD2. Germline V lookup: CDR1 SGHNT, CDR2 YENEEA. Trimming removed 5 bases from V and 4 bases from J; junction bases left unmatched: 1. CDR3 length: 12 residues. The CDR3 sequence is CASSPGGYEQYF. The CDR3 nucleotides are TGTGCCAGCAGCCCGGGGGGGTACGAGCAGTACTTC.